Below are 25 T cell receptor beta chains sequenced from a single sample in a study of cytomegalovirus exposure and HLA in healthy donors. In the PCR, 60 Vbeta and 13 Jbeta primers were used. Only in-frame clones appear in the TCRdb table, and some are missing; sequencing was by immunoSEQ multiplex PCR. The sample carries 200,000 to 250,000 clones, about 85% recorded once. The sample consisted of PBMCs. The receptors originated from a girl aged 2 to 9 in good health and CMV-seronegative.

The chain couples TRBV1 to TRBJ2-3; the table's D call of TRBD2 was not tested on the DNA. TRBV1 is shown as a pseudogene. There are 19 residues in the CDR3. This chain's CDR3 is CTSSQQTGTSGTCTDTQYF. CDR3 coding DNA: TGCACCAGCAGCCAACAAACCGGGACTAGCGGAACTTGCACAGATACGCAGTATTTT.

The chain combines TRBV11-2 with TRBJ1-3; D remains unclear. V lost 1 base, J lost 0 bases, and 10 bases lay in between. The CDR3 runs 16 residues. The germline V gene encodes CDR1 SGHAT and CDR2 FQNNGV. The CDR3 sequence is CASSLAFGSSGNTIYF. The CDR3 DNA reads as TGTGCCAGCAGCTTAGCTTTCGGGAGCTCTGGAAACACCATATATTTT.

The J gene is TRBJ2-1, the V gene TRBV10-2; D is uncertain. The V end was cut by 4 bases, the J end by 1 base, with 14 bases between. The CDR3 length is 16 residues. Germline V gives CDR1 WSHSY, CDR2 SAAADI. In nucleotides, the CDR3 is TGCGCCAGCAGTGGTTTTGCGGCAAGGTCCTACAATGAGCAGTTCTTC. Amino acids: CASSGFAARSYNEQFF.

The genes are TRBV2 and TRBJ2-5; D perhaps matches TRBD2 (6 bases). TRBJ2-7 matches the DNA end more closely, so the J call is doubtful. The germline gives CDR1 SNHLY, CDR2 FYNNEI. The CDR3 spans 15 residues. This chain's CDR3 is CASSPGRAEGYEQYF. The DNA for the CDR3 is TGTGCCAGCAGTCCCGGCCGGGCGGAGGGGTACGAGCAGTACTTC.

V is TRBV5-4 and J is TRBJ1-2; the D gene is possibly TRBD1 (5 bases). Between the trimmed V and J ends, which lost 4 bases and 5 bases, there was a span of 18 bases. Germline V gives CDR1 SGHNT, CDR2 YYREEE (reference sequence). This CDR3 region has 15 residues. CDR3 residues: CASSPGGGEWYGYTF. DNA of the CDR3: TGTGCCAGCAGCCCGGGTGGGGGGGAGTGGTATGGCTACACCTTC.

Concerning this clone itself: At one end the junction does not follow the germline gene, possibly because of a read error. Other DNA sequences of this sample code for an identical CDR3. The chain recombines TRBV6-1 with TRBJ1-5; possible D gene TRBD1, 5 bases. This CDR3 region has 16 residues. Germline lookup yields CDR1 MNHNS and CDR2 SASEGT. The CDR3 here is CASSEAGGARNQPQHF. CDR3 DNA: TGTGCCAGTAGTGAAGCTGGCGGGGCGCGCAATCAGCCCCAGCATTTT.

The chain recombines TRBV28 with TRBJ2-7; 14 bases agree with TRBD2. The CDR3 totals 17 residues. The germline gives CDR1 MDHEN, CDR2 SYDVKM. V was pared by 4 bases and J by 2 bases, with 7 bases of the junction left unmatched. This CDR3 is CASSSGLAGGPPYEQYF. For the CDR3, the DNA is TGTGCCAGCAGTTCCGGACTAGCGGGAGGCCCCCCCTACGAGCAGTACTTC.

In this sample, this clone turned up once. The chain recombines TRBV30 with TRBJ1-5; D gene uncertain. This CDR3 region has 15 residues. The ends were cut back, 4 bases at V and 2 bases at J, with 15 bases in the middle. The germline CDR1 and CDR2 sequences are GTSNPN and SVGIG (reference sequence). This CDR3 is CAWNEVAAGNQPQHF. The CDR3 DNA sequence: TGTGCCTGGAATGAGGTCGCAGCGGGCAATCAGCCCCAGCATTTT. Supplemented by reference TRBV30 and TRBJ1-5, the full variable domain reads SQTIHQWPATLVQPVGSPLSLECTVEGTSNPNLYWYRQAAGRGLQLLFYSVGIGQISSEVPQNLSASRPQDRQFILSSKKLLLSDSGFYLCAWNEVAAGNQPQHFGDGTRLSIL.

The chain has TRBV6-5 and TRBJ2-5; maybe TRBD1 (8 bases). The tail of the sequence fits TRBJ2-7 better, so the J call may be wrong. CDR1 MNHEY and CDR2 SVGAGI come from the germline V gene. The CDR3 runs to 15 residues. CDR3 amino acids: CASSYSQGGSYEQYF. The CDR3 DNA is TGTGCCAGCAGTTACTCACAGGGGGGGTCCTACGAGCAGTACTTC.

The CDR3 DNA follows: TGTGCCTCGACCTCGGGGTACACCGGGGAGCTGTTTTTT. Its translation is CASTSGYTGELFF. The V and J genes are TRBV27 and TRBJ2-2, with D possibly being TRBD2 (5 bases). With 11 bases removed from V and 3 bases from J, the gap between germline ends came to 13 bases. There are 13 residues in the CDR3. Germline CDR1 reads MNHEY; CDR2 reads SMNVEV (reference sequence).

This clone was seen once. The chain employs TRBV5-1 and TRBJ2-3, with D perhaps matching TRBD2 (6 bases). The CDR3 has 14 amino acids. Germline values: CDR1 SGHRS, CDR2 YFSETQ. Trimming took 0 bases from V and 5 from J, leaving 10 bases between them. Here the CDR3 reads CASSLASEQDTQYF. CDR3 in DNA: TGCGCCAGCAGCTTGGCTAGCGAGCAAGATACGCAGTATTTT. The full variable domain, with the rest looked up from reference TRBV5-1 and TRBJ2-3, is KAGVTQTPRYLIKTRGQQVTLSCSPISGHRSVSWYQQTPGQGLQFLFEYFSETQRNKGNFPGRFSGRQFSNSRSEMNVSTLELGDSALYLCASSLASEQDTQYFGPGTRLTVL.

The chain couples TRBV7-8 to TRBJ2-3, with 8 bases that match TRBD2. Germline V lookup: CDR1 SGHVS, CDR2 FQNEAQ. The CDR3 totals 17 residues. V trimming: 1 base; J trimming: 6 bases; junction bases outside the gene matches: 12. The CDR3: CASSLVGTGGLRDTQYF. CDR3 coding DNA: TGTGCCAGCAGCTTAGTTGGAACGGGGGGGCTCCGTGATACGCAGTATTTT.

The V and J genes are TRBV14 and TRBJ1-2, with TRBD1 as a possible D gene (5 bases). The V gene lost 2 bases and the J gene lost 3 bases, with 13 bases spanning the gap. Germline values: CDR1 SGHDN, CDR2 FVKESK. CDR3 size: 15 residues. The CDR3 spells CASSQYVTGYYGYTF. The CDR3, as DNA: TGTGCCAGCAGCCAATACGTCACAGGATACTATGGCTACACCTTC.

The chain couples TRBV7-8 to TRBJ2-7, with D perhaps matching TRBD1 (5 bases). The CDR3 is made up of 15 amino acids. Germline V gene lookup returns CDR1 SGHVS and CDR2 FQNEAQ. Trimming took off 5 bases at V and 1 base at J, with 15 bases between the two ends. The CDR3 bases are TGTGCCAGCAGCCCAGGCCAGGGATGGTCCTACGAGCAGTACTTC. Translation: CASSPGQGWSYEQYF.

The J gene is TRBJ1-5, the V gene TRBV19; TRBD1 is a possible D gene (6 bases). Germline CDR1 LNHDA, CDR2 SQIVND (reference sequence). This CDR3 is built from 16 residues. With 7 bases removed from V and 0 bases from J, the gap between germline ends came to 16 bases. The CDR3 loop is CASTDDRRYSNQPQHF. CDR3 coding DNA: TGTGCCAGTACTGATGACAGGAGATATAGCAATCAGCCCCAGCATTTT.

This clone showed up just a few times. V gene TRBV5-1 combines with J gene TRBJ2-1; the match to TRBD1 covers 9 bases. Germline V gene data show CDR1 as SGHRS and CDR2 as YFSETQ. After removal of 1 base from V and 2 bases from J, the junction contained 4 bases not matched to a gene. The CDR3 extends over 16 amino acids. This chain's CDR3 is CASSLWDRATYNEQFF. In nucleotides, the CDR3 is TGCGCCAGCAGCTTGTGGGACAGGGCGACCTACAATGAGCAGTTCTTC.

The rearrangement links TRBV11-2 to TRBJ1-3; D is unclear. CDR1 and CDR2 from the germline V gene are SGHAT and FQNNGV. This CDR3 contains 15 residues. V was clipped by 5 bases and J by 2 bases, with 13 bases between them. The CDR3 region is CASSPADGAGNTIYF. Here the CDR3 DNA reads TGTGCCAGCAGCCCCGCGGACGGGGCTGGAAACACCATATATTTT.

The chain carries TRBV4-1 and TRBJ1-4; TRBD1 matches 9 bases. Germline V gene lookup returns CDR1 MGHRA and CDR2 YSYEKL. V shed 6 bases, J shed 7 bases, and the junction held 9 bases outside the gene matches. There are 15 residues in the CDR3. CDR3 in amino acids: CASSLPGQGSEKLFF. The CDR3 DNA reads TGCGCCAGCAGTCTCCCGGGACAGGGAAGTGAAAAACTGTTTTTT.

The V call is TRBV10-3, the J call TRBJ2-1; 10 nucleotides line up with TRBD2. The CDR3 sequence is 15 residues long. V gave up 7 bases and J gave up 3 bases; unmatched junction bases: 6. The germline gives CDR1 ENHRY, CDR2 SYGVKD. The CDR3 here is CAINQAGGHYNEQFF. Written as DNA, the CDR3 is TGTGCCATCAACCAAGCGGGGGGGCACTACAATGAGCAGTTCTTC.

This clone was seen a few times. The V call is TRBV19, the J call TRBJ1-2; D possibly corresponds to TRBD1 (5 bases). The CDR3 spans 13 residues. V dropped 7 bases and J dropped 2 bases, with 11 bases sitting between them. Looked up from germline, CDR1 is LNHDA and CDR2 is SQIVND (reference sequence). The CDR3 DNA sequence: TGTGCCAGTACCACGACAGCCAACTATGGCTACACCTTC. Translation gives CASTTTANYGYTF.

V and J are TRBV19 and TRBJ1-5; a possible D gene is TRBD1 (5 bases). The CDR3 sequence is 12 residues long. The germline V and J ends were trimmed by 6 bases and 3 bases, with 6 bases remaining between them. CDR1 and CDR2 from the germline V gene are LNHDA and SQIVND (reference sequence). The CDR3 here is CASRGVNQPQHF. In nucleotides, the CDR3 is TGTGCCAGTAGAGGGGTCAATCAGCCCCAGCATTTT.

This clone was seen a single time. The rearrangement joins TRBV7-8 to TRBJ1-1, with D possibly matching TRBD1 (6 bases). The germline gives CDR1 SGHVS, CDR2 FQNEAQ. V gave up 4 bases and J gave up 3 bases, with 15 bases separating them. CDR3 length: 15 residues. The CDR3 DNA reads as TGTGCCAGCAGCTCGCCGGGACACGGGCACACTGAAGCTTTCTTT. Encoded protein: CASSSPGHGHTEAFF.

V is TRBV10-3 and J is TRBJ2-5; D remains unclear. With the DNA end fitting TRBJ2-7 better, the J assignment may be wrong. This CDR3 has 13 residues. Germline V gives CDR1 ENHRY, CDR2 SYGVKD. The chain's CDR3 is CAISESTVSEQYF. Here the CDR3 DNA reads TGTGCCATCAGTGAGTCTACTGTCAGCGAGCAGTACTTC.

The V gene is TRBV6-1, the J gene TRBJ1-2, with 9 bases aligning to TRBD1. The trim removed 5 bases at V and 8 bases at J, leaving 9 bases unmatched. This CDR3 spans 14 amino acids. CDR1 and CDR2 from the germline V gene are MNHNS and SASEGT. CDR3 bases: TGTGCCAGCAGTCCCGAGGGGACAGGGCTCGGCTACACCTTC. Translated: CASSPEGTGLGYTF.

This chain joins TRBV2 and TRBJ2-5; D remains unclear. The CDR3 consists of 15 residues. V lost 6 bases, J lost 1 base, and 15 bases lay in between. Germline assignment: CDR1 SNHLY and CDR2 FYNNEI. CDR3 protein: CASSSYAEPQETQYF. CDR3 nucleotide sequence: TGTGCCAGCAGCAGCTACGCGGAGCCCCAAGAGACCCAGTACTTC. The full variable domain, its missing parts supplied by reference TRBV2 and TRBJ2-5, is EPEVTQTPSHQVTQMGQEVILRCVPISNHLYFYWYRQILGQKVEFLVSFYNNEISEKSEIFDDQFSVERPDGSNFTLKIRSTKLEDSAMYFCASSSYAEPQETQYFGPGTRLLVL.